Listed here is a single T cell receptor beta chain. Antigen unknown. A marrow graft followed busulfan-fludarabine conditioning, with cyclophosphamide on days +3 and +4. V lost 3 bases to trimming and J lost 6 bases; unmatched junction nucleotides: 7. This CDR3 has 16 amino acids. Per germline, CDR1 ENHRY and CDR2 SYGVKD. These data come from a study of T cells after posttransplantation cyclophosphamide. Broader study findings: Tissue-infiltrating T cells from skin or gut overlapped little with blood T cells. Later blood repertoires were often dominated by clones from the donor CD8+ memory compartment.

Assay: immunoSEQ multiplex PCR; the TCRdb copy retains only in-frame clones and omits some. Among tens of thousands of clones listed, approximately 78% were seen once. The receptor comes from a female patient aged 40-50 years who received an allogeneic stem cell transplant from a related donor, was CMV-positive, and had no GVHD. A share of the T cells may be of graft donor origin. The sequenced sample was CD4+ T cells sorted from blood, obtained approximately 2,000 days after a stem cell transplant with posttransplant cyclophosphamide. This sequence joins TRBV10-3 and TRBJ2-3; 12 positions agree with TRBD2. CDR3 amino acids: CAISEPGLAGRDTQYF. CDR3 DNA: TGTGCCATCAGTGAACCGGGACTAGCGGGCAGGGATACGCAGTATTTT.